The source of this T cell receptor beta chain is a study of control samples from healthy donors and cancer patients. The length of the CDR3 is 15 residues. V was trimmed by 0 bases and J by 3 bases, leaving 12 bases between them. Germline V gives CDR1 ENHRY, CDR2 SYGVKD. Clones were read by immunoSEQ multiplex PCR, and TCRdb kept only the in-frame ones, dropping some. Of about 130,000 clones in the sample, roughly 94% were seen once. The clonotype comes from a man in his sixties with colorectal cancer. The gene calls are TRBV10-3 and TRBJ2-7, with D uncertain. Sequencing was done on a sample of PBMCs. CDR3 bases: TGTGCCATCAGTGAGTCGGGGTCTCGTCTCTACGAGCAGTACTTC. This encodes CAISESGSRLYEQYF.